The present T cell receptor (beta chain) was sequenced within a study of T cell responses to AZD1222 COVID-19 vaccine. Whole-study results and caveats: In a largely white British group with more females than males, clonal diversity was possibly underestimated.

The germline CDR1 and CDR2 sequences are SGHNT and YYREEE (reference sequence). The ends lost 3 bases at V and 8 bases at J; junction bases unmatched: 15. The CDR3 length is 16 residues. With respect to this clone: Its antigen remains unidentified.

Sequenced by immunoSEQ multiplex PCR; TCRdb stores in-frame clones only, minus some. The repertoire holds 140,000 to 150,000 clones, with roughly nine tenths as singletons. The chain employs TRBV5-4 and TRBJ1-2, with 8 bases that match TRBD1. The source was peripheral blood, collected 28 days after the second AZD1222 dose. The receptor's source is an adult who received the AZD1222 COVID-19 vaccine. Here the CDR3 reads CASSSIRTGSRNGYTF. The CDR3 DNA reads TGTGCCAGCAGCTCCATTCGGACAGGGTCGCGGAACGGCTACACCTTC.